The 9 T cell receptor beta chains in this list originate from one sample, sequenced in a study of control samples from healthy donors and cancer patients. TCRdb's table, derived via immunoSEQ multiplex PCR, lists solely in-frame clones and lacks some. The sample has 160,000 or so clones, roughly 94% seen once; the top ten hold about 14%. Material: PBMCs. These receptors originate from a man aged 55 to 70 with colorectal cancer.

This clone has a single count. The chain carries TRBV5-1 and TRBJ2-5; TRBD1 is a possible D gene (6 bases). This CDR3 has 13 amino acids. CDR1 is SGHRS, CDR2 YFSETQ, per germline. V shed 4 bases and J shed 3 bases, with 10 bases lying between them. CDR3 region: CASSLWTEETQYF. CDR3 DNA: TGCGCCAGCAGCCTCTGGACAGAAGAGACCCAGTACTTC.

This clone was counted once. The chain combines TRBV5-1 with TRBJ1-1; D is undetermined. Trimming removed 4 bases at V and 4 bases at J, with 11 bases between. From germline, CDR1 is SGHRS and CDR2 YFSETQ. The CDR3 totals 13 residues. CDR3 residues: CASSEGVGTEAFF. The DNA of the CDR3 is TGCGCCAGCAGCGAGGGAGTCGGCACTGAAGCTTTCTTT.

The chain couples TRBV14 to TRBJ2-3; D not resolved. Germline CDR1 reads SGHDN; CDR2 reads FVKESK. The CDR3 runs 17 residues. Deletions cut 4 bases from V and 1 base from J, with 18 bases between. The CDR3 coding sequence is TGTGCCAGCAGCCTCTCACAACCGGATTGGGGCACAGATACGCAGTATTTT. This encodes CASSLSQPDWGTDTQYF.

The chain joins TRBV18 to TRBJ2-5; TRBD2 aligns across 12 bases. The J segment lost 4 bases and the V segment lost 2 bases, leaving 5 bases of the junction unmatched. The germline gives CDR1 KGHSH, CDR2 LQKENI. This CDR3 contains 16 residues. For the CDR3, the DNA is TGTGCCAGCTCACCATCCCTAGCGGGGGGGCCAGAGACCCAGTACTTC. This encodes CASSPSLAGGPETQYF.

J is TRBJ1-1 and V is TRBV27; tentative D call: TRBD1 (6 bases). Germline values: CDR1 MNHEY, CDR2 SMNVEV (reference sequence). This CDR3 comprises 14 residues. V was pared by 8 bases and J by 0 bases, with 13 bases between. The CDR3 loop is CASGRGQMNTEAFF. The CDR3 nucleotides are TGTGCCAGCGGACGCGGACAGATGAACACTGAAGCTTTCTTT.

J is TRBJ2-3 and V is TRBV5-1; 10 nucleotides match TRBD2. This CDR3 is 14 amino acids long. Germline values: CDR1 SGHRS, CDR2 YFSETQ. The V gene end was trimmed by 2 bases and the J gene end by 4 bases; junction bases not matched to a gene: 1. CDR3 sequence reads: CASSLGTSADTQYF. The DNA for the CDR3 is TGCGCCAGCAGCTTAGGGACTAGCGCAGATACGCAGTATTTT.

This chain joins TRBV14 and TRBJ2-7, with D perhaps matching TRBD1 or TRBD2 (5 bases each). V lost 1 base and J lost 6, with 10 bases in between. The CDR3 covers 13 residues. Germline assignment: CDR1 SGHDN and CDR2 FVKESK. Here the CDR3 reads CASSQVEGFEQYF. The CDR3 DNA reads as TGTGCCAGCAGCCAAGTAGAGGGGTTCGAGCAGTACTTC.

This clone was detected only once. The chain combines TRBV6-4 with TRBJ1-2, with D hard to call. Germline loops: CDR1 MRHNA, CDR2 SNTAGT. Trimming took 0 bases from V and 7 from J, leaving 9 bases between them. The CDR3 runs to 13 residues. The CDR3 bases are TGTGCCAGCAGTGACTCGGGGATCGGTGGCTACACCTTC. Its translation: CASSDSGIGGYTF.

The chain combines TRBV11-2 with TRBJ1-4; no definite D call. V lost 3 bases, J lost 0 bases, and 5 bases lay in between. CDR1 is SGHAT and CDR2 is FQNNGV in the germline V gene. This CDR3 comprises 14 residues. The CDR3 is CASSFDATNEKLFF. The CDR3 nucleotides read TGTGCCAGCAGCTTCGATGCAACTAATGAAAAACTGTTTTTT.